This T cell receptor beta chain comes out of a study of chemoradiotherapy in HPV16-positive cancers. Profiling relied on immunoSEQ multiplex PCR, and the TCRdb table lists in-frame clones only, not all of them. The repertoire includes about 68,000 clones, roughly 86% of them detected once, and under 4.5% sits in the top ten. V lost 6 bases to trimming and J lost 4 bases; unmatched junction nucleotides: 3. The CDR3 is made up of 13 amino acids. Germline V gene sequence: CDR1 MRHNA, CDR2 SNTAGT. Repertoires were sampled repeatedly during chemoradiotherapy. This clonotype was sampled from a human donor with HPV-associated anogenital cancer. Sequenced here: blood, sampled from a patient who underwent chemoradiotherapy. The chain couples TRBV6-4 to TRBJ1-2, with 9 bases lining up with TRBD1. CDR3 coding DNA: TGTGCCAGCAGCTCGGACAGGGGCTATGGCTACACCTTC. Translation gives CASSSDRGYGYTF.